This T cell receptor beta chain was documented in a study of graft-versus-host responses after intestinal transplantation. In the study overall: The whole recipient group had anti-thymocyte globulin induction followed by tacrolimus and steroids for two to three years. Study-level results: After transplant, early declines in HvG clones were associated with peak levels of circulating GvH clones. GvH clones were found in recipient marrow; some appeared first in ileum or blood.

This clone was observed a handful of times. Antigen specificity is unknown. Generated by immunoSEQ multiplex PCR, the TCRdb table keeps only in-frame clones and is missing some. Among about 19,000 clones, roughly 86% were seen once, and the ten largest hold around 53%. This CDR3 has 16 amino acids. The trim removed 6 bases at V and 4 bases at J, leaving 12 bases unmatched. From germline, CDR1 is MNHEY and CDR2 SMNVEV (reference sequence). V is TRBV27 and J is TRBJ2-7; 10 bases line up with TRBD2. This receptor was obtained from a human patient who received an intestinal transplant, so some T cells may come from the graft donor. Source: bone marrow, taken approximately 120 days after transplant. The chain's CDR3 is CASRGLAAGDGYEQYF. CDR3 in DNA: TGTGCCAGCAGAGGACTAGCGGCGGGAGATGGTTACGAGCAGTACTTC.